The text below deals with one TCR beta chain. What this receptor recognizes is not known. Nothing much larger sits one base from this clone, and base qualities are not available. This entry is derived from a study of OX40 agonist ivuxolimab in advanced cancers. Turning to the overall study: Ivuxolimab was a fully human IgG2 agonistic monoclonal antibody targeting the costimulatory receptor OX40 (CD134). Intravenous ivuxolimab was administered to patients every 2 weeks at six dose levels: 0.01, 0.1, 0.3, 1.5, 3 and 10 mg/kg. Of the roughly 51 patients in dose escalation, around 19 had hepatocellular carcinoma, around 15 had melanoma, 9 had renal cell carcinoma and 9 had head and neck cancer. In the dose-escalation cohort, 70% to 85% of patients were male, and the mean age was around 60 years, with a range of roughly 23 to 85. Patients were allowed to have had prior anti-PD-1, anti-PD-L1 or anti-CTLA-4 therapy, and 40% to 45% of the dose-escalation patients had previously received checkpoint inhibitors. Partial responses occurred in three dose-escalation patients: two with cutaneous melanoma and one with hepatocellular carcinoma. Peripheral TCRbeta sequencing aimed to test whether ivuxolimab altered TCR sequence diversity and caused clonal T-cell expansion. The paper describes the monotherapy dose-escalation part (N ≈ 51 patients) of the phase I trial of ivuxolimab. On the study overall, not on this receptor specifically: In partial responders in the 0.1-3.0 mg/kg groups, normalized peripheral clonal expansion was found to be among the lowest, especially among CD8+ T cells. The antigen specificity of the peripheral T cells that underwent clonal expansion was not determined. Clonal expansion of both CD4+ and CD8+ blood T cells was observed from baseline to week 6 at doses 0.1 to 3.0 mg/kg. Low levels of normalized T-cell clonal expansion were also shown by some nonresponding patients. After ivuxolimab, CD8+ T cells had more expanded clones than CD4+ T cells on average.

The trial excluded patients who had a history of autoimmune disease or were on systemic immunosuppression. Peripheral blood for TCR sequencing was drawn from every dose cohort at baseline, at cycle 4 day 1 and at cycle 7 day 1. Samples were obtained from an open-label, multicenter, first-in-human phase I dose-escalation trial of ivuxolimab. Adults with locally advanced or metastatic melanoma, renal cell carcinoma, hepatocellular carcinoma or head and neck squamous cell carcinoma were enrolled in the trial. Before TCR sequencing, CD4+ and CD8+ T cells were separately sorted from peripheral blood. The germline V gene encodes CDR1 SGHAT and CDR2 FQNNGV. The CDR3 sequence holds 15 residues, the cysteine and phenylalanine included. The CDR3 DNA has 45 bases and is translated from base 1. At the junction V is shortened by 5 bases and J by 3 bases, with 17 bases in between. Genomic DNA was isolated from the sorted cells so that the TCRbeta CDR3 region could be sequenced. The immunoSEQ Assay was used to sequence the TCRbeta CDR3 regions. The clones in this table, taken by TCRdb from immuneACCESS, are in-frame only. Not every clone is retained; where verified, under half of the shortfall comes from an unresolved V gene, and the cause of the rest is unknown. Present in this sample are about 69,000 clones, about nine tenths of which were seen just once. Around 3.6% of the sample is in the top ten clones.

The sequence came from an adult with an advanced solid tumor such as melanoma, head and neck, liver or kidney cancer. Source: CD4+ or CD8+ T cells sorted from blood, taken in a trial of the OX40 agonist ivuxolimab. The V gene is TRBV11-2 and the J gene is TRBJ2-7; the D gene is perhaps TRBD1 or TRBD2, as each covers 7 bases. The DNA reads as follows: TGTGCCAGCAGCCGGACTGGGAGGGGGCTCTACGAGCAGTACTTC. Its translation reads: CASSRTGRGLYEQYF.